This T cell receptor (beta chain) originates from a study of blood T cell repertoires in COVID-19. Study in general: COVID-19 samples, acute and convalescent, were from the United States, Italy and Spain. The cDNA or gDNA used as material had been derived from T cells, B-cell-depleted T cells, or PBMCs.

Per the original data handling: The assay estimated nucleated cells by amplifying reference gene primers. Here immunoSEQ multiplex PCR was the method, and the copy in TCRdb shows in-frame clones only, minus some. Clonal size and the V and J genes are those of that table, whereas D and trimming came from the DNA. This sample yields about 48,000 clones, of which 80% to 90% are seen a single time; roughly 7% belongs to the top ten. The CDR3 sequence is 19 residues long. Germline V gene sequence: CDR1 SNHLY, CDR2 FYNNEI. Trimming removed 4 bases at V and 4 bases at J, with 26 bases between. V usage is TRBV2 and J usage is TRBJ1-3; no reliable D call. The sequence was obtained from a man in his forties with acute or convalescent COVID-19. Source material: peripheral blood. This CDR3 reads CASSVMGVRVASSGNTIYF. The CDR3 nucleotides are TGTGCCAGCAGTGTTATGGGAGTGAGGGTAGCCTCTTCCGGAAACACCATATATTTT.